Shown below are 22 T cell receptor beta chains from a single sample sequenced in a study of T cells after yellow fever vaccination. MiXCR was run by TCRdb on the 5' RACE reads, yielding one entry per CDR3 protein. The repertoire holds fewer than 350,000 distinct CDR3 sequences, 3.5% to 4.5% seen once, with 15% to 20% in the top ten. Source: PBMCs, taken 15 days after the yellow fever booster vaccination. These receptors were taken from a man younger than 35 who received the YFV17D yellow fever vaccine.

In its sample, this clonotype was seen many times. The genes are TRBV25-1 and TRBJ1-3; no firm D call. There are 11 residues in the CDR3. V lost 7 bases and J 4 bases, leaving 5 bases between the germline ends. CDR1 is MGHDK, CDR2 SYGVNS, per germline. The chain's CDR3 is CASMGGNTIYF. The CDR3 nucleotides read TGTGCCAGCATGGGGGGAAACACCATATATTTT.

This clonotype appeared many times. The chain joins TRBV25-1 to TRBJ2-1, with a weak D call TRBD2 (6 bases). V dropped 1 base and J dropped 10 bases, with 11 bases sitting between them. Germline CDR1 and CDR2: MGHDK and SYGVNS. There are 13 residues in the CDR3. The CDR3, as DNA: TGTGCCAGCAGTGAATGGGGTCGGGGGGAGCAGTTCTTC. Translation: CASSEWGRGEQFF.

This clonotype was seen many times. The chain joins TRBV5-1 to TRBJ1-1; 9 bases align to TRBD1. This CDR3 has 15 residues. Germline values: CDR1 SGHRS, CDR2 YFSETQ. The trim removed 3 bases at V and 5 bases at J, leaving 8 bases unmatched. This CDR3 is CASSSQGARGTEAFF. CDR3 nucleotides: TGCGCCAGCAGCTCACAGGGGGCGCGGGGTACTGAAGCTTTCTTT.

The CDR3: CASSSRTSPTGELFF. In DNA form, the CDR3 reads TGCGCCAGCAGCTCAAGGACTAGCCCCACCGGGGAGCTGTTTTTT. The chain combines TRBV5-1 with TRBJ2-2; TRBD2 matches at 8 bases. The V segment lost 3 bases and the J segment 4 bases; nucleotides outside the gene matches: 5. CDR1 and CDR2 from the germline V gene are SGHRS and YFSETQ. The CDR3 is made up of 15 amino acids.

This clonotype was seen a handful of times. V usage is TRBV18 and J usage is TRBJ2-6; 7 positions agree with TRBD1. This CDR3 spans 17 amino acids. In germline, CDR1 is KGHSH, CDR2 LQKENI. The junction had 10 bases not matched to a gene; V was cut back by 6 bases and J by 2 bases. Here the CDR3 reads CASSAKYDRAGANVLTF. CDR3 nucleotide sequence: TGTGCCAGCTCGGCTAAATACGACAGGGCTGGGGCCAACGTCCTGACTTTC.

In its sample, this clonotype was seen many times. This chain joins TRBV27 and TRBJ1-5, with TRBD1 matching over 9 bases. The CDR3 is made up of 18 amino acids. Germline lookup yields CDR1 MNHEY and CDR2 SMNVEV (reference sequence). Unmatched junction bases numbered 13, after V lost 5 bases and J lost 2 bases. CDR3 sequence reads: CASSDRDRDLSGNQPQHF. CDR3 DNA sequence: TGTGCCAGCAGTGACCGGGACAGGGATTTATCGGGCAATCAGCCCCAGCATTTT.

This clonotype showed up many times. J is TRBJ2-5 and V is TRBV29-1; D uncertain. Germline V gene data show CDR1 as SQVTM and CDR2 as ANQGSEA. The CDR3 runs to 13 residues. Trimming cost V 4 bases and J 4 bases, with 13 bases left between them. In DNA form, the CDR3 reads TGCAGCGTTGCGCCGGCCGCCGGAGAGACCCAGTACTTC. Protein: CSVAPAAGETQYF.

This clonotype showed up just a few times. The V gene is TRBV11-1, the J gene TRBJ2-1; TRBD1 aligns across 8 bases. The CDR3 covers 17 residues. Germline CDR1 is SGHAT and CDR2 is FQDESV (reference sequence). V dropped 4 bases and J dropped 3; count of bases not matched to a gene: 11. DNA of the CDR3: TGTGCCAGCAGCTCCGCCATCTGGGACAGGTTCTACAATGAGCAGTTCTTC. Protein: CASSSAIWDRFYNEQFF.

There are many counts of this clonotype. This rearrangement joins TRBV5-1 to TRBJ2-7; D unresolved. There are 15 residues in the CDR3. CDR1 SGHRS and CDR2 YFSETQ come from the germline V gene. V lost 5 bases and J 2 bases, leaving 17 bases between the germline ends. The CDR3 DNA reads TGCGCCAGCAGATCAGAACGTGGCGGAACCTACGAGCAGTACTTC. This sequence encodes CASRSERGGTYEQYF.

The genes are TRBV2 and TRBJ2-7; D is unclear. The germline V and J ends were trimmed by 7 bases and 2 bases, with 12 bases remaining between them. The CDR3 consists of 13 residues. Germline values: CDR1 SNHLY, CDR2 FYNNEI. The DNA of the CDR3 is TGTGCCAGCACCCCGCAGAATACCTACGAGCAGTACTTC. Amino acids: CASTPQNTYEQYF.

This clonotype was found many times. This sequence joins TRBV7-9 and TRBJ2-3, with D hard to call. This CDR3 spans 12 amino acids. With 1 base removed from V and 7 bases from J, the gap between germline ends came to 6 bases. Germline assignment: CDR1 SEHNR and CDR2 FQNEAQ (reference sequence). Here the CDR3 reads CASSLVEYTQYF. In nucleotides, the CDR3 is TGTGCCAGCAGCTTAGTAGAGTATACGCAGTATTTT.

This clonotype has at least ten counts. J is TRBJ1-2 and V is TRBV6-5; D not certain. Germline V gene data show CDR1 as MNHEY and CDR2 as SVGAGI. The CDR3 loop spans 14 amino acids. V gave up 0 bases and J gave up 4 bases, with 9 bases separating them. CDR3 in amino acids: CASSYSSGSYGYTF. CDR3 nucleotides: TGTGCCAGCAGTTACTCGTCAGGCAGCTATGGCTACACCTTC.

There are many counts of this clonotype. The chain has TRBV6-2 or TRBV6-3 and TRBJ1-1; 7 nucleotides agree with TRBD1. This CDR3 spans 14 amino acids. V lost 7 bases, J lost 2 bases, and 7 bases stayed unmatched. Germline CDR1 MNHEY, CDR2 SVGEGT. CDR3 region: CASTLGQQNTEAFF. DNA of the CDR3: TGTGCCAGCACCCTGGGACAGCAAAACACTGAAGCTTTCTTT.

The chain is built from TRBV5-4 and TRBJ2-3; tentative D call: TRBD2 (6 bases). The CDR3 contains 17 residues. V lost 0 bases and J lost 5, with 19 bases in between. Looked up from germline, CDR1 is SGHNT and CDR2 is YYREEE (reference sequence). The CDR3 spells CASSLAGAGRSLDTQYF. The CDR3 coding sequence is TGTGCCAGCAGCTTGGCTGGGGCGGGGCGGAGTTTAGATACGCAGTATTTT.

This clonotype was recorded at least ten times. The rearrangement joins TRBV12-3 or TRBV12-4 to TRBJ2-6, with D tentatively TRBD2 (6 bases). V lost 8 bases and J lost 1, with 18 bases in between. The CDR3 is made up of 17 amino acids. The CDR3 region has the DNA TGTGCCAGCGGCGGCGGGGTTCGGAGGTCTGGGGCCAACGTCCTGACTTTC. Translated: CASGGGVRRSGANVLTF.

This clonotype was observed at least ten times. The chain combines TRBV5-5 with TRBJ1-1, with TRBD1 as a possible D gene (6 bases). The CDR3 is 15 residues long. Germline CDR1 and CDR2: SGHKS and YYEKEE (reference sequence). Deletions cut 4 bases from V and 1 base from J, with 14 bases between. CDR3 DNA sequence: TGTGCCAGCAGCGCCTCAGGGGACGCGAACACTGAAGCTTTCTTT. Translation: CASSASGDANTEAFF.

In its sample, this clonotype was seen many times. The chain combines TRBV5-1 with TRBJ1-1; no clear D gene. Deletions cut 0 bases from V and 1 base from J, with 7 bases between. The CDR3 extends over 14 amino acids. Germline V lookup: CDR1 SGHRS, CDR2 YFSETQ. Here the CDR3 reads CASSLANPNTEAFF. The CDR3 DNA is TGCGCCAGCAGCTTGGCCAACCCGAACACTGAAGCTTTCTTT.

A few counts support this clonotype. This chain connects TRBV18 to TRBJ1-4, with no clear D. The length of the CDR3 is 12 residues. V lost 4 bases and J lost 7, with 7 bases in between. The V gene's germline CDR1 is KGHSH and CDR2 LQKENI. CDR3 residues: CASSRGGEKLFF. Here the CDR3 DNA reads TGTGCCAGCTCACGGGGAGGTGAAAAACTGTTTTTT.

This clonotype was found many times. The V call is TRBV6-6, the J call TRBJ1-1; no reliable D call. The V gene's germline CDR1 is MNHNY and CDR2 SVGAGI (reference sequence). The CDR3 spans 15 residues. V shed 2 bases and J shed 0 bases, with 10 bases lying between them. The CDR3 sequence is CASSYVGYMNTEAFF. DNA of the CDR3: TGTGCCAGCAGTTACGTCGGCTATATGAACACTGAAGCTTTCTTT.

In its sample, this clonotype was seen many times. The V and J genes are TRBV18 and TRBJ1-5; D uncertain. Trimming stripped 3 bases from V and 4 bases from J, with 13 bases between. Germline CDR1 and CDR2: KGHSH and LQKENI. The CDR3 totals 15 residues. The CDR3 DNA sequence: TGTGCCAGCTCACCGCTCTCGTCGGGGAATCAGCCCCAGCATTTT. The encoded protein is CASSPLSSGNQPQHF.

This sequence joins TRBV20-1 and TRBJ2-3, with D perhaps TRBD1 (6 bases). Trimming cost V 8 bases and J 3 bases, with 15 bases left between them. Germline CDR1 is DFQATT and CDR2 is SNEGSKA (reference sequence). The CDR3 is 13 amino acids. The CDR3 is CSTTGQKTDTQYF. The CDR3 DNA sequence: TGCAGTACTACGGGACAAAAAACAGATACGCAGTATTTT.

This chain connects TRBV11-2 to TRBJ2-7; the match to TRBD1 covers 10 bases. Germline assignment: CDR1 SGHAT and CDR2 FQNNGV. The CDR3 is 15 amino acids. J gave up 2 bases and V 5 bases, and 6 bases lay outside the gene matches. The CDR3 here is CASSPWDRGPYEQYF. The CDR3 region has the DNA TGTGCCAGCAGCCCCTGGGACAGGGGTCCCTACGAGCAGTACTTC.